Presented here are 24 T cell receptor beta chains from one specimen sequenced in a study of graft-versus-host responses after intestinal transplantation. For these TCRs, the target antigens are not known. Profiled with immunoSEQ multiplex PCR; TCRdb holds only in-frame clones, not every one. The data contain 75,000 to 100,000 clones, around 83% of them singletons. This sample comprised unstimulated CD8+ T cells sorted from spleen or lymph node cells, obtained before intestinal transplant. The receptors stem from a human donor who received an intestinal transplant.

The chain joins TRBV5-1 to TRBJ1-4; 9 bases line up with TRBD1. Germline CDR1 and CDR2: SGHRS and YFSETQ. The CDR3 totals 15 residues. The junction had 4 bases not matched to a gene; V was cut back by 0 bases and J by 7 bases. The CDR3 coding sequence is TGCGCCAGCAGCTTGGACAGGGGGCATGGTGAAAAACTGTTTTTT. It specifies CASSLDRGHGEKLFF.

The rearrangement links TRBV2 to TRBJ1-4; 11 bases map to TRBD1. CDR3 length: 17 residues. From germline, CDR1 is SNHLY and CDR2 FYNNEI. With 5 bases clipped from V and 4 bases from J, the junction kept 9 bases outside the gene matches. CDR3: CASSLRTGGSFNEKLFF. CDR3 sequence (DNA): TGTGCCAGCAGTCTGAGGACAGGGGGCTCTTTTAATGAAAAACTGTTTTTT.

The chain uses TRBV27 and TRBJ2-7, with D unresolved. The germline CDR1 and CDR2 sequences are MNHEY and SMNVEV (reference sequence). The CDR3 spans 15 residues. V was trimmed by 3 bases and J by 0 bases, leaving 12 bases between them. The CDR3 region is CASSFGRPFSYEQYF. The DNA for the CDR3 is TGTGCCAGCAGTTTTGGCAGGCCCTTCTCCTACGAGCAGTACTTC.

V gene TRBV9 combines with J gene TRBJ1-2; TRBD1 matches at 10 bases. The CDR3 is made up of 16 amino acids. The germline V gene encodes CDR1 SGDLS and CDR2 YYNGEE. Unmatched junction bases numbered 11, after V lost 5 bases and J lost 4 bases. CDR3: CASRDSMDRGFYGYTF. CDR3 sequence (DNA): TGTGCCAGCAGGGATTCGATGGACAGGGGGTTCTATGGCTACACCTTC.

In its sample, this clone was seen a few times. This chain joins TRBV5-1 and TRBJ2-1; 8 nucleotides agree with TRBD2. CDR1 and CDR2 (germline): SGHRS, YFSETQ. This CDR3 is 16 amino acids long. V gave up 0 bases and J gave up 2 bases; unmatched junction bases: 4. Here the CDR3 DNA reads TGCGCCAGCAGCTTGGGGCCCGGGAGGGCCTACAATGAGCAGTTCTTC. Amino acid sequence: CASSLGPGRAYNEQFF.

This rearrangement joins TRBV19 to TRBJ1-5, with a weak D call TRBD1 (5 bases). The CDR3 has 16 amino acids. The V gene lost 3 bases and the J gene lost 3 bases, with 15 bases spanning the gap. Germline loops: CDR1 LNHDA, CDR2 SQIVND (reference sequence). CDR3 amino acids: CASSIWGGETNQPQHF. The CDR3 DNA sequence: TGTGCCAGTAGTATCTGGGGCGGGGAAACCAATCAGCCCCAGCATTTT.

V usage is TRBV5-5 and J usage is TRBJ2-1; the D is unclear. CDR1 and CDR2 from the germline V gene are SGHKS and YYEKEE (reference sequence). This CDR3 spans 13 amino acids. Trimming pared 1 base from V and 5 bases from J, leaving 7 bases between. Written as DNA, the CDR3 is TGTGCCAGCAGCTTGCCGAGAGACAATGAGCAGTTCTTC. This sequence encodes CASSLPRDNEQFF.

J is TRBJ1-2 and V is TRBV7-9; D ambiguous. The CDR3 runs to 15 residues. CDR1 is SEHNR, CDR2 FQNEAQ, per germline (reference sequence). Trimming cost V 3 bases and J 2 bases, with 13 bases left between them. CDR3 in amino acids: CASSFFWEGNYGYTF. Written as DNA, the CDR3 is TGTGCCAGCAGCTTTTTCTGGGAGGGAAACTATGGCTACACCTTC.

This rearrangement joins TRBV5-4 to TRBJ1-1; TRBD1 matches at 9 bases. Trimming removed 4 bases from V and 6 bases from J; junction bases left unmatched: 13. This CDR3 spans 16 amino acids. CDR1 is SGHNT, CDR2 YYREEE, per germline (reference sequence). CDR3 DNA sequence: TGTGCCAGCAGCCAACACAGGGGGCGCGAGATCCCTGAAGCTTTCTTT. Translated: CASSQHRGREIPEAFF. The whole variable domain, filled in from reference TRBV5-4 and TRBJ1-1, reads ETGVTQSPTHLIKTRGQQVTLRCSSQSGHNTVSWYQQALGQGPQFIFQYYREEENGRGNFPPRFSGLQFPNYSSELNVNALELDDSALYLCASSQHRGREIPEAFFGQGTRLTVV.

This clone was seen just once. The rearrangement joins TRBV4-1 to TRBJ2-1; 8 bases line up with TRBD2. After removal of 1 base from V and 1 base from J, the junction contained 15 bases not matched to a gene. Germline lookup yields CDR1 MGHRA and CDR2 YSYEKL. There are 20 residues in the CDR3. As DNA, the CDR3 is TGCGCCAGCAGCCAAGTAAGAGGGGCCGGGGGGGTTGAGTCCTACAATGAGCAGTTCTTC. Its protein is CASSQVRGAGGVESYNEQFF.

The chain recombines TRBV12-5 with TRBJ2-1, with D possibly being TRBD1 (6 bases). CDR1 LGHNT and CDR2 FRNRAP come from the germline V gene. This CDR3 is built from 15 residues. V was shortened by 2 bases and J by 4 bases, with 12 bases between the two germline ends. In DNA form, the CDR3 reads TGTGCTAGTGGTTTGACAGGGTCATCTTACAATGAGCAGTTCTTC. This codes for CASGLTGSSYNEQFF.

This chain joins TRBV11-2 and TRBJ2-7; D is uncertain. The CDR3 contains 12 residues. Trimming stripped 4 bases from V and 3 bases from J, with 7 bases between. The V gene's germline CDR1 is SGHAT and CDR2 FQNNGV. The DNA for the CDR3 is TGTGCCAGCAGCTCAGGTAGCTACGAGCAGTACTTC. As protein: CASSSGSYEQYF.

This clone was picked up a small number of times. V usage is TRBV6-1 and J usage is TRBJ2-7; 7 bases map to TRBD2. In germline, CDR1 is MNHNS, CDR2 SASEGT. V lost 3 bases and J lost 4; bases outside the gene matches: 6. CDR3 length: 14 amino acids. CDR3 sequence (DNA): TGTGCCAGCAGTGAGTGGACTAGGACGTACGAGCAGTACTTC. Translated, it gives CASSEWTRTYEQYF.

Regarding this clone: Other DNA variants within this sample encode the same CDR3. V is TRBV6-5 and J is TRBJ2-3, with D possibly called TRBD1 or TRBD2 (5 bases each). The CDR3 is made up of 13 amino acids. Germline V gene lookup returns CDR1 MNHEY and CDR2 SVGAGI. V was clipped by 2 bases and J by 6 bases, with 9 bases between them. CDR3 sequence (DNA): TGTGCCAGCAGTTACGGGGGATCGGATACGCAGTATTTT. Protein product: CASSYGGSDTQYF.

V gene TRBV5-1 combines with J gene TRBJ2-5; 8 bases are a match to TRBD1. The CDR3 is 17 amino acids. Germline loops: CDR1 SGHRS, CDR2 YFSETQ. With V trimmed by 0 bases and J by 0 bases, 7 bases remained unmatched. This CDR3 is CASSLVLETGDQETQYF. CDR3 coding DNA: TGCGCCAGCAGCTTGGTTCTTGAGACAGGGGACCAAGAGACCCAGTACTTC.

Only a few counts were recorded for this clone. This chain joins TRBV2 and TRBJ2-1; 8 bases agree with TRBD2. Germline CDR1 reads SNHLY; CDR2 reads FYNNEI. The length of the CDR3 is 13 residues. V lost 6 bases to trimming and J lost 15 bases; unmatched junction nucleotides: 13. The CDR3 region is CASSENLAGFRFF. CDR3 in DNA: TGTGCCAGCAGCGAAAACCTAGCGGGCTTCCGGTTCTTC.

This clone was detected only a few times. V gene TRBV25-1 combines with J gene TRBJ2-3; 12 bases are shared with TRBD2. In germline, CDR1 is MGHDK, CDR2 SYGVNS. Trimming at V came to 5 bases and at J to 2 bases, leaving 5 bases not matched to a gene. The CDR3 has 16 amino acids. The CDR3 region has the DNA TGTGCCAGCAGTAGACTAGCGGGAGAGATCACAGATACGCAGTATTTT. Encoded protein: CASSRLAGEITDTQYF.

The chain joins TRBV15 to TRBJ1-1; D call uncertain. The CDR3 extends over 13 amino acids. Trimming removed 4 bases at V and 5 bases at J, with 11 bases between. The germline V gene has CDR1 LNHNV and CDR2 YYDKDF (reference sequence). The CDR3 protein is CATSIGVSTEAFF. The DNA of the CDR3 is TGTGCCACCAGCATAGGCGTGAGTACTGAAGCTTTCTTT. The full variable domain, completed using reference TRBV15 and TRBJ1-1, is DAMVIQNPRYQVTQFGKPVTLSCSQTLNHNVMYWYQQKSSQAPKLLFHYYDKDFNNEADTPDNFQSRRPNTSFCFLDIRSPGLGDTAMYLCATSIGVSTEAFFGQGTRLTVV.

CDR3 sequence reads: CASSLGLAQETQYF. The CDR3 DNA follows: TGTGCCAGCAGCTTAGGACTAGCGCAAGAGACCCAGTACTTC. The chain links TRBV7-9 to TRBJ2-5, with 8 bases aligning to TRBD2. CDR1 is SEHNR, CDR2 FQNEAQ, per germline (reference sequence). The CDR3 consists of 14 residues. V gave up 1 base and J gave up 2 bases; unmatched junction bases: 0. Combining the CDR3 with reference TRBV7-9 and TRBJ2-5 gives the whole variable domain DTGVSQNPRHKITKRGQNVTFRCDPISEHNRLYWYRQTLGQGPEFLTYFQNEAQLEKSRLLSDRFSAERPKGSFSTLEIQRTEQGDSAMYLCASSLGLAQETQYFGPGTRLLVL.

A remark on this clone: The junction differs from germline at one of its ends, possibly a read error. V gene TRBV7-9 combines with J gene TRBJ2-7; unclear D gene. This CDR3 is built from 16 residues. Germline CDR1 SEHNR, CDR2 FQNEAQ (reference sequence). In DNA, the CDR3 is TGTGCCAGCGGCTTAGCTGAAGGGCCCAATACTTACGAGCAGTACTTC. It specifies CASGLAEGPNTYEQYF. The full variable domain, with the rest looked up from reference TRBV7-9 and TRBJ2-7, is DTGVSQNPRHKITKRGQNVTFRCDPISEHNRLYWYRQTLGQGPEFLTYFQNEAQLEKSRLLSDRFSAERPKGSFSTLEIQRTEQGDSAMYLCASGLAEGPNTYEQYFGPGTRLTVT.

This clone was seen a single time. V usage is TRBV6-5 and J usage is TRBJ1-1; TRBD1 agrees at 11 bases. The CDR3 sequence is 15 residues long. V trimming: 5 bases; J trimming: 4 bases; junction bases outside the gene matches: 6. CDR1 is MNHEY, CDR2 SVGAGI, per germline. The CDR3 DNA is TGTGCCAGCAGTCCTGGACAGGGGGCGGGCACTGAAGCTTTCTTT. It translates to CASSPGQGAGTEAFF.

The rearrangement uses TRBV30 and TRBJ2-5; 7 bases agree with TRBD1. The closer fit of TRBJ2-7 to the DNA end suggests the J call may be wrong. The length of the CDR3 is 13 residues. Germline-derived CDR1 and CDR2 are GTSNPN and SVGIG (reference sequence). The CDR3 sequence: CAWTGGASYEQYF. As DNA, the CDR3 is TGTGCCTGGACAGGGGGTGCCTCCTACGAGCAGTACTTC.

This clone was observed a single time. The chain links TRBV13 to TRBJ2-1; possibly TRBD1 or TRBD2 for D (5 bases each). CDR1 PRHDT and CDR2 FYEKMQ come from the germline V gene (reference sequence). V lost 0 bases, J lost 10 bases, and 7 bases lay in between. The CDR3 has 12 residues. The CDR3 bases are TGTGCCAGCAGCTTAGGGGGGGAGGAGCAGTTCTTC. This sequence encodes CASSLGGEEQFF. The variable domain in full, with the rest retrieved from reference TRBV13 and TRBJ2-1, is AAGVIQSPRHLIKEKRETATLKCYPIPRHDTVYWYQQGPGQDPQFLISFYEKMQSDKGSIPDRFSAQQFSDYHSELNMSSLELGDSALYFCASSLGGEEQFFGPGTRLTVL.

The rearrangement uses TRBV19 and TRBJ1-1; tentatively, D is TRBD1 (5 bases). The CDR3 spans 12 residues. Germline lookup yields CDR1 LNHDA and CDR2 SQIVND (reference sequence). V lost 6 bases to trimming and J lost 2 bases, with 7 bases between them. DNA of the CDR3: TGTGCCAGTAGGAGGGGAAACACTGAAGCTTTCTTT. As protein: CASRRGNTEAFF.